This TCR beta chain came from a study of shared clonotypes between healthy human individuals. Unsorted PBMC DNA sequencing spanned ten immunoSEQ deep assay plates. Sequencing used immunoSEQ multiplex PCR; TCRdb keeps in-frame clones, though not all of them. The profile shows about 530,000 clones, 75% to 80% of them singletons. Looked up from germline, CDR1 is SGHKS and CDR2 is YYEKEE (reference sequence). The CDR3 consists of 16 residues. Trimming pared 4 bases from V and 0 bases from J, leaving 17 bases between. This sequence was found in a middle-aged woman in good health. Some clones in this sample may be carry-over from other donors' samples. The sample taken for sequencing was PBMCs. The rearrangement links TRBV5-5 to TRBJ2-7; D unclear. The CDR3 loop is CASSRSAAESSYEQYF. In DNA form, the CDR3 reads TGTGCCAGCAGCCGATCGGCGGCCGAGAGCTCCTACGAGCAGTACTTC.